This TCR beta chain was found in a study of blood T cell repertoires in COVID-19 (dated by TCRdb to 2018 to 2020). In terms of the full investigation: Collaborator samples came from the United States, Italy and Spain and covered acute and convalescent phases of COVID-19. The material from the prospective study consisted of cDNA or gDNA derived from T cells, B-cell-depleted T cells, or PBMCs. The dataset comprised deeply sampled blood TCRbeta repertoires from subjects exposed to, actively infected with, or recovered from COVID-19. A freely available public database, intended as a resource for researchers studying the immune response to SARS-CoV-2, is where the repertoires were released. Samples were obtained from the ongoing ImmuneRACE study (first 160 participants) and from approximately 1,200 subjects provided by 6 global collaborators. Nearly every sample came with metadata listing a de-identified subject ID, COVID-19 status, age in years and sex. Where available, HLA class I and class II types were obtained from metadata supplied by the sample provider rather than from assay-based typing.

The research as a whole found: Clinical and demographic metadata were provided uncurated, with the amount varying by source and participant.

With regard to this clone: Its recognized antigen is unknown. One base away there is no much larger clone; base qualities are not given.

TCRbeta CDR3 regions were amplified from genomic DNA using the immunoSEQ Assay, a bias-controlled multiplex PCR. In the paper's pipeline: Nucleated cell counts per sample were estimated from amplification of reference gene primers within the assay. To quantify the absolute abundance of each unique TCRbeta CDR3 rearrangement, sequence reads were collapsed and filtered. For each sample, productive Simpson clonality was calculated as the square root of Simpson's diversity index over productive rearrangements. TCRdb retrieved this table from immuneACCESS and kept in-frame rearrangements only. Not all clones are present; in checked studies, unresolved V genes account for under half, and no reason is known for the remainder. The V and J calls and clone size were taken over from that table, and D and trimming were inferred from the DNA. In all, the sample holds about 160,000 clones, and around 81% of those were seen once. The top ten constitute roughly 9.6% of the sample.

The CDR3, cysteine through phenylalanine, is 15 amino acids long. The CDR3 DNA has 45 bases and is translated from base 1. Relative to germline, V is missing 6 bases and J is missing 5 bases, with 7 bases of the junction outside any gene match. Reading the germline V gene gives CDR1 MNHEY and CDR2 SVGAGI. The collaborating institutions used their own protocols to collect whole blood in K2EDTA tubes. For TCRbeta analysis, collaborators shipped samples in one of three forms: frozen whole blood, isolated PBMCs, or DNA extracted from either of those sample types. Sequencing was done on a sample of peripheral blood. In this chain, TRBV6-5 is recombined with TRBJ2-5; 12 central bases correspond to TRBD1. This receptor was identified in a man in his 60s with active or convalescent COVID-19. The CDR3 protein: CASRSGTGGQETQYF. The DNA sequence is TGTGCCAGCAGGTCCGGGACAGGGGGCCAGGAGACCCAGTACTTC.